Given below is one T cell receptor (beta chain) in context. Its antigen is undetermined. This sample was taken from a study of siplizumab effects on memory and regulatory T cells. General study points: Researchers could map only a minor fraction of alloreactive clones to unstimulated subsets. With siplizumab, cumulative frequency of CD4+ memory-derived alloreactive sequences dropped significantly. Roughly 75-95% of proliferating clones (CD4+ or CD8+) could not be assigned a naive or memory phenotype. Apparently more diverse than memory cells, naive T cells also seemed major alloresponse contributors.

The CDR3 is 15 amino acids. Germline loops: CDR1 SGHAT, CDR2 FQNNGV. V lost 0 bases to trimming and J lost 2 bases, with 11 bases between them. Profiled with immunoSEQ multiplex PCR; TCRdb holds only in-frame clones, not every one. The sample yields approximately 94,000 clones, about 94% seen once. The V and J genes are TRBV11-2 and TRBJ2-7, with D perhaps matching TRBD2 (6 bases). The source of this sequence is a human donor in good health. The source material was non-Treg CD4+ T cells sorted from blood. The CDR3 DNA follows: TGTGCCAGCAGCTTAGAGGAGGGAGTGCCCTACGAGCAGTACTTC. Translated: CASSLEEGVPYEQYF.